This is a list of T cell receptor beta chains from one sample in a study of memory CD4+ T cells and cytomegalovirus serostatus. Some clones are missing from TCRdb's copy, which holds only in-frame ones; the method was immunoSEQ multiplex PCR. The repertoire holds around 63,000 clones, with 60% to 85% as singletons. The sequenced material came from memory CD4+ T cells from blood. Receptors originate from an adult in good health and CMV-seropositive. CDR3s include the opening cysteine and the closing phenylalanine or tryptophan. The D gene is left open where the match is weak. Size tells how often a clone was seen (once, few, many) or the class of an expanded clone, and some rows leave it out.

size | J | V | D | length | DNA | CDR3
. | TRBJ2-2 | TRBV4-2 | TRBD2 | 20 | TGTGCCAGCAGCCCCATCGGACATTTCCTAGCGGGAGCTGACACCGGGGAGCTGTTTTTT | CASSPIGHFLAGADTGELFF
. | TRBJ2-5 | TRBV6-1 | . | 16 | TGTGCCAGCAGTGAAGATTGGGCTGGACAGCAAGAGACCCAGTACTTC | CASSEDWAGQQETQYF
. | TRBJ2-1 | TRBV4-3 | . | 15 | TGCGCCAGCAGCCAAGGGTTCGGTGAGGGCGATGAGCAGTTCTTC | CASSQGFGEGDEQFF
. | TRBJ2-2 | TRBV19 | . | 16 | TGTGCCAGTAGAATCAATCCTGTGGGGGGCACCGGGGAGCTGTTTTTT | CASRINPVGGTGELFF
. | TRBJ2-1 | TRBV18 | TRBD2 | 16 | TGTGCCAGCTCACCACAAGGGGGACTAGCGGGAGGCGAGCAGTTCTTC | CASSPQGGLAGGEQFF
few | TRBJ1-6 | TRBV6-6 | . | 15 | TGTGCCAGCAGTTACTCGGGAGGGGCGGATTCACCCCTCCACTTT | CASSYSGGADSPLHF
. | TRBJ2-1 | TRBV6-5 | TRBD1 | 15 | TGTGCCAGCAGCCTCGGTGGGACAGGGTGGGATGAGCAGTTCTTC | CASSLGGTGWDEQFF
once | TRBJ2-1 | TRBV29-1 | . | 15 | TGCAGCGTTGATCAGGGGGCTAGCGGGGACAATGAGCAGTTCTTC | CSVDQGASGDNEQFF
. | TRBJ1-2 | TRBV29-1 | . | 17 | TGCAGCGTTGAAGGTGCTATCGGGCAGGGCCTGTACTATGGCTACACCTTC | CSVEGAIGQGLYYGYTF
few | TRBJ2-1 | TRBV10-3 | . | 18 | TGTGCCATCAGTGACTCCTGGGGGGCGGGAGTTGCCTACAATGAGCAGTTCTTC | CAISDSWGAGVAYNEQFF
. | TRBJ2-7 | TRBV28 | TRBD1 | 15 | TGTGCCAGCAGTCTCGGGACAGGTCCACCCTACGAGCAGTACTTC | CASSLGTGPPYEQYF
. | TRBJ1-1 | TRBV19 | . | 9 | TGTGCCAGACTCCACCGGGCTACCTTT | CARLHRATF
once | TRBJ2-7 | TRBV28 | . | 13 | TGTGCCAGCACGGACACTGAGGCCTACGAGCAGTACTTC | CASTDTEAYEQYF
. | TRBJ2-2 | TRBV15 | . | 16 | TGTGCCACCAGCACCGGACTTACCACGCAGGACGGGGAGCTGTTTTTT | CATSTGLTTQDGELFF
few | TRBJ2-7 | TRBV9 | TRBD2 | 15 | TGTGCCAGCAGCGTAACCCCACGGGGGGCCTACGAGCAGTACTTC | CASSVTPRGAYEQYF
. | TRBJ2-1 | TRBV4-1 | TRBD2 | 15 | TGCGCCAGCAGCCAGACTAGCGGGAGGGATAATGAGCAGTTCTTC | CASSQTSGRDNEQFF
. | TRBJ1-4 | TRBV7-9 | . | 15 | TGTGCCAGCAGCTCCGATGGGGGGGCTGAGGAAAAACTGTTTTTT | CASSSDGGAEEKLFF
. | TRBJ2-1 | TRBV10-2 | . | 11 | TGCGCCAGCACAAATTCAAATGAGCAGTTCTTC | CASTNSNEQFF
. | TRBJ2-6 | TRBV12-5 | . | 17 | TGTGCTAGGGATTCGGGCAGGGGACTCTCTGGGGCCAACGTCCTGACTTTC | CARDSGRGLSGANVLTF
. | TRBJ2-7 | TRBV7-8 | . | 15 | TGTGCCAGCAGCTTAGCTGGCGGGCTCGCATACGAGCAGTACTTC | CASSLAGGLAYEQYF
. | TRBJ2-7 | TRBV5-1 | . | 15 | TGCGCCAGCAGCGTCTACCCAGGGTCACCTTACGAGCAGTACTTC | CASSVYPGSPYEQYF
. | TRBJ2-1 | TRBV5-4 | . | 15 | TGTGCCAGCAGCCAGGGGGGCGGGGGATACAATGAGCAGTTCTTC | CASSQGGGGYNEQFF
. | TRBJ2-7 | TRBV21-1 | . | 13 | TGTGCCAGCAAGGGGACGGGGTCCCACGAGCAGTACTTC | CASKGTGSHEQYF
few | TRBJ2-2 | TRBV19 | TRBD1 | 13 | TGTGCCAGTAGCTCAGACAGGGCCGGGGAGCTGTTTTTT | CASSSDRAGELFF